Listed below are T cell receptor beta chains from one sample, sequenced in a study of technical replicates of blood from several donors. Sequencing used immunoSEQ multiplex PCR; TCRdb keeps in-frame clones, though not all of them. The sample consists of 70,000 to 85,000 clones, around 97% of them appearing once. The sample taken for sequencing was T cells isolated from PBMCs. These receptors were obtained from a human donor in good health. Each CDR3 is given with its conserved first and last residue. D genes are given only for firm matches. Part of the rows lack a size; the others show once, few, many or a class for expanded clones.

j_call cdr3_length v_call clone_size d_call cdr3_aa cdr3_nt
TRBJ2-3 15 TRBV15 NA NA CATSLRREGTDTQYF TGTGCCACCAGCCTCAGACGGGAAGGCACAGATACGCAGTATTTT
TRBJ2-4 17 TRBV28 NA TRBD2 CASSLSAGDEAKNIQYF TGTGCCAGCAGTTTATCCGCGGGAGATGAAGCCAAAAACATTCAGTACTTC
TRBJ2-2 13 TRBV19 NA NA CALRTEFTGELFF TGTGCCTTAAGGACAGAATTCACCGGGGAGCTGTTTTTT
TRBJ2-7 18 TRBV7-3 NA TRBD1 CASSPLPPGQGYGYEQYF TGTGCCAGCAGTCCCTTACCTCCGGGACAGGGTTACGGCTACGAGCAGTACTTC
TRBJ2-3 16 TRBV18 NA NA CASSPPSSGVKDTQYF TGTGCCAGCTCACCCCCCTCCTCGGGAGTGAAAGATACGCAGTATTTT
TRBJ2-5 14 TRBV28 NA NA CASSSGLLPETQYF TGTGCCAGCAGTTCGGGACTTCTACCGGAGACCCAGTACTTC
TRBJ2-7 13 TRBV19 NA NA CASSTSRGGEQYF TGTGCCAGTAGTACCTCGAGGGGGGGCGAGCAGTACTTC
TRBJ2-7 15 TRBV7-8 NA TRBD2 CASSLTSSGPGKQYF TGTGCCAGCAGCCTTACATCTAGCGGGCCTGGAAAGCAGTACTTC
TRBJ2-5 15 TRBV2 NA NA CASKGPGVFQETQYF TGTGCCAGCAAGGGGCCAGGGGTTTTTCAAGAGACCCAGTACTTC
TRBJ2-5 14 TRBV6-5 NA TRBD1 CASRSGTGRETQYF TGTGCCAGCAGATCCGGGACAGGGAGGGAGACCCAGTACTTC
TRBJ2-7 15 TRBV6-5 NA NA CASSYFGTPTYEQYF TGTGCCAGCAGTTACTTCGGGACACCCACCTACGAGCAGTACTTC
TRBJ1-1 14 TRBV28 NA NA CASSKLSGRVDPFF TGTGCCAGCAGTAAATTGTCTGGGAGGGTTGATCCTTTCTTT
TRBJ1-5 13 TRBV30 few NA CAWSVDNHQPQHF TGTGCCTGGAGTGTGGACAATCATCAGCCCCAGCATTTT
TRBJ1-6 15 TRBV6-1 once NA CASSDMTGYNSPLHF TGTGCCAGCAGTGATATGACAGGATATAATTCACCCCTCCACTTT
TRBJ2-1 15 TRBV6-5 NA NA CASSSIHLSGNEQFF TGTGCCAGCAGTTCCATTCACCTATCCGGCAATGAGCAGTTCTTC
TRBJ1-1 15 TRBV28 NA NA CASMPRRLGHTEAFF TGTGCCAGCATGCCTAGAAGACTAGGGCACACTGAAGCTTTCTTT
TRBJ1-6 13 TRBV19 NA NA CASRWRFNSPLHF TGTGCCAGTAGATGGAGGTTTAATTCACCCCTCCACTTT
TRBJ2-7 14 TRBV19 NA TRBD1 CASSPGTGTYEQYF TGTGCCAGTAGTCCCGGGACAGGGACCTACGAGCAGTACTTC
TRBJ2-1 14 TRBV12-5 NA TRBD1 CASGATGTSNEQFF TGTGCTAGTGGAGCGACAGGGACAAGCAATGAGCAGTTCTTC
TRBJ1-3 14 TRBV6-5 NA NA CASRQDSAGNTIYF TGTGCCAGCAGGCAAGACAGTGCAGGAAACACCATATATTTT
TRBJ2-1 15 TRBV11-2 NA NA CASSPGAASYNEQFF TGTGCCAGCAGCCCGGGAGCGGCCAGCTACAATGAGCAGTTCTTC
TRBJ1-2 15 TRBV9 NA TRBD1 CASSHNPGTVYGYTF TGTGCCAGCAGCCACAACCCCGGGACAGTTTATGGCTACACCTTC
TRBJ2-3 15 TRBV6-6 NA TRBD2 CASSLAGGLSDTQYF TGTGCCAGCAGTTTAGCGGGGGGGCTGTCAGATACGCAGTATTTT
TRBJ2-5 13 TRBV2 NA NA CASRKGGGETQYF TGTGCCAGCAGAAAAGGGGGTGGGGAGACCCAGTACTTC
TRBJ2-2 16 TRBV7-6 NA NA CASSTTAAGLTGELFF TGTGCCAGCAGCACGACAGCAGCGGGCCTCACCGGGGAGCTGTTTTTT
TRBJ1-4 17 TRBV9 NA NA CASSVAPTGATNEKLFF TGTGCCAGCAGCGTAGCGCCTACGGGGGCAACTAATGAAAAACTGTTTTTT
TRBJ2-5 18 TRBV4-1 NA TRBD2 CASSQVRTSGGNGQTQYF TGCGCCAGCAGCCAAGTGCGGACTAGCGGGGGGAACGGGCAGACCCAGTACTTC
TRBJ1-4 15 TRBV2 NA NA CASHGGFSMGEKLFF TGTGCCAGCCATGGAGGGTTCAGCATGGGGGAAAAACTGTTTTTT
TRBJ1-3 17 TRBV11-2 once NA CASSSPRRQLSGNTIYF TGTGCCAGCAGCTCTCCCCGGAGGCAGCTCTCTGGAAACACCATATATTTT
TRBJ2-1 14 TRBV5-1 NA NA CASSFGSSYNEQFF TGCGCCAGCAGCTTTGGGAGCTCCTACAATGAGCAGTTCTTC
TRBJ1-3 15 TRBV11-3 NA TRBD1 CASSLDRGPGNTIYF TGTGCCAGCAGCCTCGACAGGGGGCCCGGAAACACCATATATTTT
TRBJ2-2 15 TRBV19 NA NA CASSTSGWRTGELFF TGTGCCAGTAGCACCTCGGGATGGAGGACCGGGGAGCTGTTTTTT
TRBJ2-5 15 TRBV28 once TRBD2 CASSFGREERETQYF TGTGCCAGCAGTTTCGGGCGGGAGGAACGGGAGACCCAGTACTTC
TRBJ2-3 15 TRBV5-1 NA NA CASSFWGGSTDTQYF TGCGCCAGCAGCTTTTGGGGAGGATCAACAGATACGCAGTATTTT
TRBJ2-7 15 TRBV18 NA TRBD1 CASSLGTGGSYEQYF TGTGCCAGCTCACTGGGGACAGGGGGATCGTACGAGCAGTACTTC
TRBJ2-7 14 TRBV6-1 NA TRBD1 CASTEDRGHDEQYF TGTGCCAGCACCGAGGACAGGGGGCACGACGAGCAGTACTTC
TRBJ1-4 12 TRBV18 NA NA CASSPGGGTVFF TGTGCCAGCTCACCGGGCGGGGGAACGGTGTTTTTT
TRBJ2-6 16 TRBV19 NA TRBD2 CASSVAGVSGANVLTF TGTGCCAGTAGTGTGGCGGGGGTCTCTGGGGCCAACGTCCTGACTTTC
TRBJ1-1 15 TRBV9 NA NA CASSVQGGLHTEAFF TGTGCCAGCAGCGTACAAGGCGGGCTTCACACTGAAGCTTTCTTT
TRBJ2-1 15 TRBV5-6 NA TRBD1 CASSHPRDRGNEQFF TGTGCCAGCAGCCACCCCCGGGACAGGGGGAATGAGCAGTTCTTC
TRBJ2-7 18 TRBV5-1 NA NA CASSWALQGSGGAYEQYF TGCGCCAGCAGCTGGGCCCTTCAGGGTAGCGGAGGAGCCTACGAGCAGTACTTC
TRBJ1-4 14 TRBV5-6 NA NA CASSLEQGRQKLFF TGTGCCAGCAGCTTGGAGCAGGGTCGTCAAAAACTGTTTTTT
TRBJ2-2 12 TRBV29-1 NA TRBD1 CSVPQGAGELFF TGCAGCGTTCCACAGGGGGCCGGGGAGCTGTTTTTT
TRBJ2-5 14 TRBV6-5 NA TRBD1 CASSSTGVRETQYF TGTGCCAGCAGTTCAACAGGGGTGCGAGAGACCCAGTACTTC
TRBJ2-7 15 TRBV27 once NA CASSLSGTLSYEQYF TGTGCCAGCAGTTTATCCGGGACTTTATCCTACGAGCAGTACTTC
TRBJ1-1 15 TRBV18 NA NA CASSRDPGRDTEAFF TGTGCCAGCTCACGGGACCCAGGGAGGGACACTGAAGCTTTCTTT
TRBJ2-3 14 TRBV2 NA TRBD2 CANLGIAGGDTQYF TGTGCCAACTTGGGAATAGCGGGCGGAGATACGCAGTATTTT
TRBJ1-2 18 TRBV15 NA NA CATSSDGGGASSAYGYTF TGTGCCACCAGCAGCGACGGGGGGGGCGCCTCGTCGGCGTATGGCTACACCTTC